This entry lists 8 T cell receptor beta chains sequenced from one sample in a study of blood T cell repertoires in COVID-19. The table came from immunoSEQ multiplex PCR; TCRdb's copy has only in-frame clones and leaves some out. The table includes 250,000 to 350,000 clones, 89% detected once. The sample was peripheral blood. The receptors originated from a young man who had recovered from COVID-19.

The chain carries TRBV15 and TRBJ1-2; D is perhaps TRBD1 (6 bases). Trimming cost V 0 bases and J 3 bases, with 11 bases left between them. Germline assignment: CDR1 LNHNV and CDR2 YYDKDF (reference sequence). The CDR3 loop spans 15 amino acids. As DNA, the CDR3 is TGTGCCACCAGCAGAGATGTGGGGGCCGACTATGGCTACACCTTC. It yields the protein CATSRDVGADYGYTF. The full variable domain, completed using reference TRBV15 and TRBJ1-2, is DAMVIQNPRYQVTQFGKPVTLSCSQTLNHNVMYWYQQKSSQAPKLLFHYYDKDFNNEADTPDNFQSRRPNTSFCFLDIRSPGLGDTAMYLCATSRDVGADYGYTFGSGTRLTVV.

The V and J genes are TRBV6-2 or TRBV6-3 and TRBJ1-1, with D maybe TRBD1 (6 bases). The V gene's germline CDR1 is MNHEY and CDR2 SVGEGT. The CDR3 covers 15 residues. Trimming pared 6 bases from V and 1 base from J, leaving 15 bases between. The DNA of the CDR3 is TGTGCCAGCAGCGGGACATTCAAAGGGAACACTGAAGCTTTCTTT. Amino acid sequence: CASSGTFKGNTEAFF.

V and J are TRBV9 and TRBJ2-3; 8 nucleotides align to TRBD1. CDR3 length: 16 residues. Germline V gene lookup returns CDR1 SGDLS and CDR2 YYNGEE. V trimming: 3 bases; J trimming: 1 base; junction bases outside the gene matches: 7. The CDR3 DNA reads as TGTGCCAGCAGCGGGGGGACAGGAGCCGGCACAGATACGCAGTATTTT. As protein: CASSGGTGAGTDTQYF.

This clone was seen once. The CDR3 spells CASSIGGLALNEQFF. The CDR3 DNA follows: TGTGCCAGTAGTATAGGGGGACTAGCGTTGAATGAGCAGTTCTTC. This sequence joins TRBV19 and TRBJ2-1; 10 nucleotides agree with TRBD2. Trimming took 1 base from V and 7 from J; bases not matched to a gene: 4. CDR1 is LNHDA, CDR2 SQIVND, per germline (reference sequence). This CDR3 is built from 15 residues.

The V call is TRBV29-1, the J call TRBJ2-3, with a tentative D call TRBD2 (5 bases). Germline assignment: CDR1 SQVTM and CDR2 ANQGSEA. The CDR3 sequence is 14 residues long. V lost 6 bases, J lost 1 base, and 14 bases lay in between. CDR3 region: CSVVLVHGTDTQYF. The CDR3 region has the DNA TGCAGCGTGGTACTAGTCCACGGCACAGATACGCAGTATTTT.

The chain employs TRBV2 and TRBJ1-1; tentative D call: TRBD1 (6 bases). CDR1 is SNHLY, CDR2 FYNNEI, per germline. The CDR3 has 13 amino acids. Trimming took 8 bases from V and 5 from J, leaving 15 bases between them. Here the CDR3 reads CASSGQSITEAFF. In DNA form, the CDR3 reads TGTGCCAGCTCAGGACAGTCCATTACTGAAGCTTTCTTT.

The chain employs TRBV19 and TRBJ2-7; 11 positions agree with TRBD2. CDR3 length: 14 residues. V was pared by 9 bases and J by 3 bases, with 7 bases of the junction left unmatched. Germline CDR1 is LNHDA and CDR2 is SQIVND (reference sequence). The CDR3 spells CASGRTSGLYEQYF. The CDR3 DNA reads as TGTGCCAGCGGGAGGACTAGCGGGCTCTACGAGCAGTACTTC.

This clone has just one count. The genes are TRBV6-5 and TRBJ2-5; 11 nucleotides agree with TRBD2. Germline-derived CDR1 and CDR2 are MNHEY and SVGAGI. Trimming at V came to 5 bases and at J to 5 bases, leaving 7 bases not matched to a gene. The CDR3 covers 15 residues. CDR3 region: CASSHSGGAAETQYF. CDR3 nucleotide sequence: TGTGCCAGCAGTCATAGCGGGGGGGCGGCGGAGACCCAGTACTTC.